A selection of T cell receptor beta chains follows, all from one sample in a study of T cells after yellow fever vaccination. TCRdb itself ran the 5' RACE reads through MiXCR, one entry per CDR3 protein. Found here are about 210,000 distinct CDR3 sequences, 6.7% of them singletons; the top ten hold approximately 1.1%. The sample was CD4+ T cells sorted from PBMCs, taken on the day of the yellow fever booster vaccination. Every receptor here comes from a man aged 30-40 years who received the YFV17D yellow fever vaccine. CDR3s include the opening cysteine and the closing phenylalanine or tryptophan. Fields, in order: V gene, D gene, clone size, J gene, CDR3 DNA, CDR3 protein. The D gene is left open where the match is weak. Some rows mark clone size as missing; the rest say once, few, many or name a class of expanded clone.

TRBV6-6	.	many	TRBJ2-4	TGTGCCAGCGGCCCACAGGAAAACATTCAGTACTTC	CASGPQENIQYF
TRBV19	TRBD1	.	TRBJ2-3	TGTGCCAGTAGTCAAGACAGGGGGCGGACAGATACGCAGTATTTT	CASSQDRGRTDTQYF
TRBV6-1	TRBD1	few	TRBJ2-2	TGTGCCAGCAGTGCGGACAGGGCCACCGGGGAGCTGTTTTTT	CASSADRATGELFF
TRBV2	.	.	TRBJ1-3	TGTGCCAGCAGCAGGGACGGAAACACCATATATTTT	CASSRDGNTIYF
TRBV3-1	.	few	TRBJ2-1	TGTGCCTGCAGCCAATTTTCCGCGGGGAATTTAGAGCAGTTCTTC	CACSQFSAGNLEQFF
TRBV4-3	TRBD2	.	TRBJ2-7	TGCGCCAGCAGCCCCGCGAACCGACTAGCGGGTGAGCAGTACTTC	CASSPANRLAGEQYF
TRBV28	TRBD2	few	TRBJ2-1	TGTGCCAGCAGTGCTAGCGGGAGGGTTAATGAGCAGTTCTTC	CASSASGRVNEQFF
TRBV5-1	.	few	TRBJ1-6	TGCGCCAGCAGCCTGGGATCGCCGACCTCCTATAATTCACCCCTCCACTTT	CASSLGSPTSYNSPLHF
TRBV7-6	.	few	TRBJ2-1	TGTGCCAGCAGCAAAATGGCTAGCGCTTTGAATGAGCAGTTCTTC	CASSKMASALNEQFF
TRBV6-1	.	.	TRBJ1-3	TGTGCCAGCAGTGACGGTCTGAGGTACACAAACACCATATATTTT	CASSDGLRYTNTIYF
TRBV27	TRBD2	few	TRBJ2-5	TGTGCCAGCAGTTATATCGGGACTAGCGGGAGAGAGACCCAGTACTTC	CASSYIGTSGRETQYF
TRBV7-9	TRBD2	few	TRBJ2-5	TGTGCCAGCAGCTTAGCGCCAAGCGGGAGGGCACAGACCCAGTACTTC	CASSLAPSGRAQTQYF
TRBV5-1	.	few	TRBJ1-1	TGCGCCAGCAGCTTGGCCTTAGTTCCGAACACTGAAGCTTTCTTT	CASSLALVPNTEAFF
TRBV12-3/TRBV12-4	TRBD1	many	TRBJ2-4	TGTGCCAGCAGGCTTACAGGGGGGAACATTCAGTACTTC	CASRLTGGNIQYF
TRBV12-3/TRBV12-4	.	many	TRBJ1-5	TGTGCCAGCAGTTTAAAGGTTATTCAGCCCCAGCATTTT	CASSLKVIQPQHF
TRBV20-1	TRBD2	many	TRBJ2-3	TGCAGTGCTAGAGGTTCCTTAGCGGGAGGTACAGATACGCAGTATTTT	CSARGSLAGGTDTQYF
TRBV5-1	.	many	TRBJ1-1	TGTGCCAGCAGCTTAGGCGGATTGAACACTGAAGCTTTCTTT	CASSLGGLNTEAFF
TRBV20-1	.	.	TRBJ1-5	TGCAGTGCTAGAGAGAATAGCAATCAGCCCCAGCATTTT	CSARENSNQPQHF
TRBV5-1	TRBD1	many	TRBJ2-2	TGCGCCAGCAGCCCTGGGACAGACACCGGGGAGCTGTTTTTT	CASSPGTDTGELFF
TRBV7-2	.	many	TRBJ2-1	TGTGCCAGCAGCTTAAGAGGGGCTCAGAGTCAGTTCTTC	CASSLRGAQSQFF
TRBV7-6	.	many	TRBJ2-7	TGTGCCAGCAGCAACCTGGGACATTACGAGCAGTACTTC	CASSNLGHYEQYF
TRBV21-1	.	.	TRBJ1-4	TGTGCCAGCAGCAGGACACATTCAACTAATGAAAAACTGTTTTTT	CASSRTHSTNEKLFF
TRBV20-1	TRBD1	few	TRBJ1-6	TGCAGTGCCCCGCGGGACAGGGACAATTCACCCCTCCACTTT	CSAPRDRDNSPLHF
TRBV5-1	.	few	TRBJ2-5	TGCGCCAGCAGCTTGGTGGCTAGCTCCACTCAGGAGACCCAGTACTTC	CASSLVASSTQETQYF
TRBV21-1	.	few	TRBJ2-5	TGTGCCAGCAGCAACCTAGCGGGAGAAGAGACCCAGTACTTC	CASSNLAGEETQYF
TRBV28	.	many	TRBJ1-5	TGTGCCAGCAGTTCCAGGGAGGGCGGTCAGCCCCAGCATTTT	CASSSREGGQPQHF
TRBV3-1	.	.	TRBJ2-7	TGTGCCAGCTGCCAGAGAGGGGTCTACGAGCAGTACTTC	CASCQRGVYEQYF
TRBV11-2	TRBD2	.	TRBJ2-7	TGTGCCAGCAGCTTCAGGACAGCGAGCGGGAGCCAGTCCTACGAGCAGTACTTC	CASSFRTASGSQSYEQYF
TRBV5-8	.	few	TRBJ2-7	TGTGCCAGCAGCTTGGGATTAGCGGAGGGATTGGGGCAGTACTTC	CASSLGLAEGLGQYF
TRBV7-9	.	.	TRBJ2-5	TGTGCCAGCGAGGGAGTGGAGACCCAGTACTTC	CASEGVETQYF
TRBV3-1	.	.	TRBJ1-1	TGTGCCAGCAGCCAAGATGGAGGGTTCCAGCCAGCTTTCTTT	CASSQDGGFQPAFF
TRBV3-1	.	many	TRBJ2-1	TGTGCCAGCACCAAGGACAGAATCAGGCGGGAGCAGTTCTTC	CASTKDRIRREQFF
TRBV6-5	TRBD1	.	TRBJ2-1	TGTGCCAGCAGTTACTCAGGGACAGGGGGCTTAGAGCAGTTCTTC	CASSYSGTGGLEQFF
TRBV5-1	.	few	TRBJ2-1	TGCGCCAGCAGGGCGTCGAGCGCATCCTACAATGAGCAGTTCTTC	CASRASSASYNEQFF
TRBV20-1	.	.	TRBJ2-5	TGCAGTGCGGGGGAGAGTACGGAGACCCAGTACTTC	CSAGESTETQYF
TRBV12-3/TRBV12-4	.	.	TRBJ1-4	TGTGCCAGCAGTTTAAGACAGCTAGGAAAACTGTTTTTT	CASSLRQLGKLFF
TRBV7-3	.	.	TRBJ2-3	TGTGCCAGCAGCCCCCTGGCTTTCACAGATACGCAGTATTTT	CASSPLAFTDTQYF
TRBV14	.	many	TRBJ2-1	TGTGCCAGCAGTCCCCTCGGGGCCTCGGGCAATGAGCAGTTCTTC	CASSPLGASGNEQFF
TRBV7-2	TRBD2	many	TRBJ2-3	TGTGCCAGCAGCTTAAACCTAGCGGGACCCCCAGATACGCAGTATTTT	CASSLNLAGPPDTQYF
TRBV20-1	TRBD2	.	TRBJ2-3	TGCAGTGCTGCCCGACTAGCGGGAGTTGACGATACGCAGTATTTT	CSAARLAGVDDTQYF
TRBV3-1	.	.	TRBJ2-7	TGTGCCAGCAGCCACGGGGGGCCAGAAGGGGAGCAGTACTTC	CASSHGGPEGEQYF
TRBV7-2	TRBD2	many	TRBJ2-5	TGTGCCAGCAGCTTAGCTACGGGAGGGAAAGAGACCCAGTACTTC	CASSLATGGKETQYF
TRBV20-1	.	many	TRBJ2-1	TGCAGTGCTAGAGATTGGCGGGACTCCTACAATGAGCAGTTCTTC	CSARDWRDSYNEQFF
TRBV12-3/TRBV12-4	.	few	TRBJ1-2	TGTGCCAGCAGAAGGGGCAGTGAATATGGCTACACCTTC	CASRRGSEYGYTF
TRBV20-1	.	many	TRBJ1-5	TGCAGTGCTAAAGTTATGGGGACGGAGAGCAATCAGCCCCAGCATTTT	CSAKVMGTESNQPQHF
TRBV6-5	.	.	TRBJ2-2	TGTGCCAGCAGTTATAATTTAAACACCGGGGAGCTGTTTTTT	CASSYNLNTGELFF
TRBV6-5	TRBD2	few	TRBJ2-1	TGTGCCAGCAGCGGACTAGCCCCCAATGAGCAGTTCTTC	CASSGLAPNEQFF
TRBV21-1	.	many	TRBJ2-2	TGTGCCAGCAGCAAAGTCGACAGGGAGGGGTTCCCCGGGGAGCTGTTTTTT	CASSKVDREGFPGELFF